This T cell receptor beta chain was recorded in a study of blood T cell repertoires in COVID-19. Background on the study: Donors in the United States, Italy and Spain gave samples during acute or convalescent COVID-19. Nucleic acid was either cDNA or gDNA, and it came from T cells, B-cell-depleted T cells, or PBMCs.

The CDR3 is made up of 15 amino acids. Germline V CDR1 and CDR2: LNHDA, SQIVND (reference sequence). V was pared by 2 bases and J by 0 bases, with 7 bases between. Original analysis: Reference gene primers were amplified, and this amplification served to estimate nucleated cell counts. The protocol was immunoSEQ multiplex PCR, while the TCRdb copy is restricted to in-frame clones and leaves out a portion. That table gives V, J and clone size, and the DNA gave D and trimming. The sample lists about 670,000 clones; just under 90% were seen once. This chain uses TRBV19 with TRBJ2-2; D not resolved. This sequence was found in a woman under 30 with acute or convalescent COVID-19. The sequenced sample was peripheral blood. This CDR3 reads CASSIQAANTGELFF. The DNA for the CDR3 is TGTGCCAGTAGTATACAGGCTGCGAACACCGGGGAGCTGTTTTTT.